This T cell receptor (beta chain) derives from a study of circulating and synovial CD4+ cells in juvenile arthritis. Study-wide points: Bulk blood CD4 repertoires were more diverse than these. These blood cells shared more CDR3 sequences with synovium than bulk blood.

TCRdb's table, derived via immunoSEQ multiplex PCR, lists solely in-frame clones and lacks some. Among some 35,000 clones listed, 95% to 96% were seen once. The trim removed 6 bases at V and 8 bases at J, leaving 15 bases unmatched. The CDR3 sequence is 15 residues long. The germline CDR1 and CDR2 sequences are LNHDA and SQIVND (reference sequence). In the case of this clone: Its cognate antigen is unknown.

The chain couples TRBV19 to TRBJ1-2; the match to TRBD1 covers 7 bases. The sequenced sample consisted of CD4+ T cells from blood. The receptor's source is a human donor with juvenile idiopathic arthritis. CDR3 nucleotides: TGTGCCAGTAGCCGCACCCCGGACAGGACCAGGGGCTACACCTTC. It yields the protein CASSRTPDRTRGYTF.